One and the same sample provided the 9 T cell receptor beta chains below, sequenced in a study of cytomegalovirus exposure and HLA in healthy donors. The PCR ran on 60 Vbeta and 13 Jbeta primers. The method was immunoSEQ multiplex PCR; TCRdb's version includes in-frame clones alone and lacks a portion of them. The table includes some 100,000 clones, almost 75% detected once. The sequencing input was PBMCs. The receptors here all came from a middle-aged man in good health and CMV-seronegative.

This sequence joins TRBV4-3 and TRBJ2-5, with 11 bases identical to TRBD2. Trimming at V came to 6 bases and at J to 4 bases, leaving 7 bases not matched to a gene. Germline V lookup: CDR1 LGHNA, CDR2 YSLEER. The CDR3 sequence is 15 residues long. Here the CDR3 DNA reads TGCGCCAGCAGTCCTTCCGGGACTAGCGGAGAGACCCAGTACTTC. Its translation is CASSPSGTSGETQYF.

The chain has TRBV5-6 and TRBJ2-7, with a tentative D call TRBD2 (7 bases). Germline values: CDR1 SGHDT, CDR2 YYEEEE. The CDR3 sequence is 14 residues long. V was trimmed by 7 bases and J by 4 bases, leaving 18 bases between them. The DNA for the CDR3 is TGTGCCAGCGGATCAATACGGGGGGCGTACGAGCAGTACTTC. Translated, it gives CASGSIRGAYEQYF.

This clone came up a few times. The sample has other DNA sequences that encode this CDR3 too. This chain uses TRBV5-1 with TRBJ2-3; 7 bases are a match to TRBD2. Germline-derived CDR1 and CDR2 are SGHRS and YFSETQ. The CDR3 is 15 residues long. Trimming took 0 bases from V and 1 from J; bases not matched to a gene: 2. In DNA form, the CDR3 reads TGCGCCAGCAGCTTGGTGGGGGGGGGCACAGATACGCAGTATTTT. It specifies CASSLVGGGTDTQYF.

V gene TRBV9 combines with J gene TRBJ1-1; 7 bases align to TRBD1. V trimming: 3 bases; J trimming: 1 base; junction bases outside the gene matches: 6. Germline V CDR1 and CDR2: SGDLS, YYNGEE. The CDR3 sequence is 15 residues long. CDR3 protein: CASSASTGPNTEAFF. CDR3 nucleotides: TGTGCCAGCAGCGCATCGACAGGGCCGAACACTGAAGCTTTCTTT.

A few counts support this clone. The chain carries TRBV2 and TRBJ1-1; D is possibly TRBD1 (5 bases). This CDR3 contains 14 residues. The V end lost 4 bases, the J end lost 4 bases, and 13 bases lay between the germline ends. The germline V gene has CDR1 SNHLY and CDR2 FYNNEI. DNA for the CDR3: TGTGCCAGCAGTGGGGGCCCGCGCGCCACTGAAGCTTTCTTT. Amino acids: CASSGGPRATEAFF.

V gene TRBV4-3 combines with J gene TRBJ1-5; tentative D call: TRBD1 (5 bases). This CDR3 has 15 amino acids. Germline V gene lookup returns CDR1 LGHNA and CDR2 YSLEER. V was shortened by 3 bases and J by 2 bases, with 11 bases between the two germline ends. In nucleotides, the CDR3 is TGCGCCAGCAGCCAGGCCGGGGGAGGCAATCAGCCCCAGCATTTT. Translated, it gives CASSQAGGGNQPQHF.

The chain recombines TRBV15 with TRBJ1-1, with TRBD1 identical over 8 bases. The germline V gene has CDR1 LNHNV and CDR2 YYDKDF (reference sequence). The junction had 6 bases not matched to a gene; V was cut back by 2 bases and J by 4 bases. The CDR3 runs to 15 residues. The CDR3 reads CATSRWGQAGTEAFF. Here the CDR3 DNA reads TGTGCCACCAGCAGATGGGGACAGGCCGGCACTGAAGCTTTCTTT.

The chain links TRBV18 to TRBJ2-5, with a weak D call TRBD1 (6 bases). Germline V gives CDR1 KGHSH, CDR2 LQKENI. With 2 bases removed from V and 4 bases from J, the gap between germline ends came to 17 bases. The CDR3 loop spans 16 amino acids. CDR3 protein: CASSPASPGVSETQYF. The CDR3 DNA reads TGTGCCAGCTCACCAGCTTCCCCAGGGGTCTCAGAGACCCAGTACTTC.

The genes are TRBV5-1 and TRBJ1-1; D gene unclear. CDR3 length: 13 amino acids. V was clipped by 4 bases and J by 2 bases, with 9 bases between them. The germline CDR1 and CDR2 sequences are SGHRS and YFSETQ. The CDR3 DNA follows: TGCGCCAGCAGCCCGAGTGAAAACACTGAAGCTTTCTTT. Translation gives CASSPSENTEAFF.